These 4 T cell receptor beta chains originate from one sample sequenced in a study of blood T cell repertoires in COVID-19. The data were produced by immunoSEQ multiplex PCR, yet TCRdb's version contains in-frame clones alone and is incomplete. Among more than 100,000 clones listed, 89% were seen once. Sequenced input: peripheral blood. All receptors come from a woman aged 60-75 years with acute or convalescent COVID-19.

The rearrangement links TRBV11-2 to TRBJ2-2; D gene ambiguous. This CDR3 has 14 residues. The germline gives CDR1 SGHAT, CDR2 FQNNGV. The V end lost 2 bases, the J end lost 7 bases, and 11 bases lay between the germline ends. The DNA for the CDR3 is TGTGCCAGCAGCTTACAGGCCCACTTCGGGGAGCTGTTTTTT. This encodes CASSLQAHFGELFF.

Only one count was recorded for this clone. This chain uses TRBV5-5 with TRBJ2-1, with D perhaps matching TRBD2 (6 bases). CDR1 and CDR2 (germline): SGHKS, YYEKEE (reference sequence). This CDR3 is built from 13 residues. Trimming stripped 4 bases from V and 9 bases from J, with 14 bases between. This CDR3 reads CASSLLTGGEQFF. The CDR3 region has the DNA TGTGCCAGCAGCCTTCTAACCGGGGGTGAGCAGTTCTTC.

This clone was recorded once. This chain links TRBV29-1 with TRBJ2-5; tentative D call: TRBD1 (5 bases). The CDR3 sequence is 12 residues long. Germline V CDR1 and CDR2: SQVTM, ANQGSEA. V was clipped by 4 bases and J by 4 bases, with 10 bases between them. CDR3 DNA sequence: TGCAGCGTTGCCCCCCAGGGAGAGACCCAGTACTTC. This gives the protein CSVAPQGETQYF.

The chain is built from TRBV7-8 and TRBJ1-1; D is uncertain. The CDR3 has 14 residues. Germline CDR1 SGHVS, CDR2 FQNEAQ. The V end was cut by 1 base, the J end by 6 bases, with 12 bases between. CDR3 bases: TGTGCCAGCAGCTTAGGCTCCTCGGGAGCTGAAGCTTTCTTT. Translated: CASSLGSSGAEAFF.